A single sample is the source of the 26 T cell receptor beta chains below, sequenced in a study of PD-L1 blockade in urothelial cancer. Some clones are missing from TCRdb's copy, which holds only in-frame ones; the method was immunoSEQ multiplex PCR. This table holds approximately 50,000 clones, around four fifths found once. Time point here: pretreatment peripheral blood. The source material was PBMCs, sampled around atezolizumab (anti-PD-L1) treatment. The receptors shown here come from a man aged 45-65 years with urothelial cancer.

The rearrangement joins TRBV6-6 to TRBJ1-4; D is ambiguous. The germline CDR1 and CDR2 sequences are MNHNY and SVGAGI (reference sequence). The CDR3 runs to 13 residues. Trimming shortened V by 9 bases and J by 7 bases, and 15 bases separated the two germline ends. In DNA, the CDR3 is TGTGCCAGTTCGGACCTCCGGGGTGAAAAACTGTTTTTT. The encoded protein is CASSDLRGEKLFF.

The chain has TRBV10-3 and TRBJ2-7; the D gene is possibly TRBD1 (6 bases). The CDR3 consists of 13 residues. From germline, CDR1 is ENHRY and CDR2 SYGVKD. Trimming took 9 bases from V and 0 from J, leaving 12 bases between them. The DNA for the CDR3 is TGTGCCATTTCTCAGGGGCTCTCCTACGAGCAGTACTTC. This gives the protein CAISQGLSYEQYF.

The V call is TRBV9, the J call TRBJ2-1; tentative D call: TRBD2 (6 bases). The CDR3 spans 14 residues. V lost 1 base and J lost 7, with 12 bases in between. The germline gives CDR1 SGDLS, CDR2 YYNGEE. The CDR3 DNA reads TGTGCCAGCAGCGTAAGAATTAGCGGTAATGAGCAGTTCTTC. This codes for CASSVRISGNEQFF.

This chain's CDR3 is CASSLIGGRVYNEQFF. The CDR3 coding sequence is TGTGCCAGCAGTCTCATAGGCGGGAGGGTTTACAATGAGCAGTTCTTC. The chain recombines TRBV2 with TRBJ2-1; 9 bases agree with TRBD2. V shed 5 bases and J 4 bases; nucleotides not matched to a gene: 9. The CDR3 totals 16 residues. CDR1 SNHLY and CDR2 FYNNEI come from the germline V gene.

The chain couples TRBV18 to TRBJ2-4; D call uncertain. Per germline, CDR1 KGHSH and CDR2 LQKENI. The V gene lost 1 base and the J gene lost 5 bases, with 12 bases spanning the gap. The length of the CDR3 is 15 residues. CDR3 loop: CASSPRPRNENIQYF. Written as DNA, the CDR3 is TGTGCCAGCTCACCACGTCCCAGGAATGAAAACATTCAGTACTTC.

The chain uses TRBV6-5 and TRBJ2-7; 9 bases fit TRBD2. The CDR3 is 14 residues long. The V gene end was trimmed by 2 bases and the J gene end by 3 bases; junction bases not matched to a gene: 2. The germline V gene encodes CDR1 MNHEY and CDR2 SVGAGI. The CDR3 is CASSYTTSGYEQYF. The CDR3 DNA follows: TGTGCCAGCAGTTACACGACTAGCGGCTACGAGCAGTACTTC.

This rearrangement joins TRBV28 to TRBJ2-1; 8 bases are a match to TRBD2. Looked up from germline, CDR1 is MDHEN and CDR2 is SYDVKM. The CDR3 spans 15 residues. V was pared by 6 bases and J by 0 bases, with 4 bases of the junction left unmatched. CDR3 loop: CASRVAGSSYNEQFF. DNA for the CDR3: TGTGCCAGCAGGGTAGCGGGGAGCTCCTACAATGAGCAGTTCTTC.

The chain links TRBV7-2 to TRBJ1-1, with D maybe TRBD1 (6 bases). CDR1 and CDR2 from the germline V gene are SGHTA and FQGNSA. The CDR3 totals 15 residues. V was pared by 5 bases and J by 1 base, with 14 bases between. The chain's CDR3 is CASSPTGTQNTEAFF. The CDR3 DNA follows: TGTGCCAGCAGCCCAACCGGGACACAGAACACTGAAGCTTTCTTT. Combining the CDR3 with reference TRBV7-2 and TRBJ1-1 gives the whole variable domain GAGVSQSPSNKVTEKGKDVELRCDPISGHTALYWYRQSLGQGLEFLIYFQGNSAPDKSGLPSDRFSAERTGGSVSTLTIQRTQQEDSAVYLCASSPTGTQNTEAFFGQGTRLTVV.

This chain joins TRBV30 and TRBJ2-7; tentative D call: TRBD1 (6 bases). The CDR3 sequence is 14 residues long. Trimming took off 0 bases at V and 5 bases at J, with 14 bases between the two ends. Germline CDR1 GTSNPN, CDR2 SVGIG (reference sequence). The CDR3 is CAWSVRTGYDEQYF. In DNA, the CDR3 is TGTGCCTGGAGTGTACGTACAGGGTATGACGAGCAGTACTTC.

The chain combines TRBV10-2 with TRBJ2-7, with TRBD2 as a possible D gene (6 bases). Germline V gene lookup returns CDR1 WSHSY and CDR2 SAAADI. The CDR3 is 10 amino acids. Trimming removed 8 bases from V and 6 bases from J, with 8 bases in between. As DNA, the CDR3 is TGCGCCAGCGGACTACCCGAGCAGTACTTC. It encodes CASGLPEQYF.

V usage is TRBV5-4 and J usage is TRBJ1-4; 7 bases are a match to TRBD1. Losses at the gene ends were 1 base for V and 7 bases for J; bases not matched to a gene: 7. The V gene's germline CDR1 is SGHNT and CDR2 YYREEE (reference sequence). The CDR3 covers 15 residues. CDR3 residues: CASSLKQGLGEKLFF. Written as DNA, the CDR3 is TGTGCCAGCAGCTTGAAACAGGGGCTAGGTGAAAAACTGTTTTTT.

The chain links TRBV30 to TRBJ2-5; the match to TRBD1 covers 8 bases. CDR3 length equals 14 residues. With V trimmed by 2 bases and J by 5 bases, 7 bases remained unmatched. CDR1 GTSNPN and CDR2 SVGIG come from the germline V gene (reference sequence). The CDR3 DNA follows: TGTGCCTGGAGTCTCGGACAGGGTGGGGAGACCCAGTACTTC. As protein: CAWSLGQGGETQYF.

The chain recombines TRBV7-2 with TRBJ1-1; tentatively, D is TRBD1 (5 bases). V shed 4 bases and J shed 4 bases, with 13 bases lying between them. CDR1 is SGHTA, CDR2 FQGNSA, per germline. CDR3 size: 14 residues. CDR3: CASSSWGGVTEAFF. The DNA of the CDR3 is TGTGCCAGCAGCTCCTGGGGGGGGGTCACTGAAGCTTTCTTT.

The sample holds a few counts of this clone. J is TRBJ1-6 and V is TRBV6-5, with 9 nucleotides matching TRBD1. V gave up 0 bases and J gave up 9 bases; unmatched junction bases: 6. Per germline, CDR1 MNHEY and CDR2 SVGAGI. The CDR3 has 16 residues. In DNA, the CDR3 is TGTGCCAGCAGTTACTCGTCGGGACAGGGAGGTTCACCCCTCCACTTT. This translates into CASSYSSGQGGSPLHF.

The chain has TRBV18 and TRBJ2-5, with D maybe TRBD1 (5 bases). CDR3 length: 14 amino acids. V was pared by 3 bases and J by 5 bases, with 13 bases between. Per the germline V gene, CDR1 is KGHSH and CDR2 is LQKENI. CDR3 coding DNA: TGTGCCAGCTCACCGAATGGGGCCCGGGAGACCCAGTACTTC. Its translation: CASSPNGARETQYF.

This clone was counted a few times. This CDR3 reads CASDRQGSFQPQHF. CDR3 DNA: TGTGCCAGTGACCGACAGGGGTCATTCCAGCCCCAGCATTTT. The chain carries TRBV19 and TRBJ1-5, with 8 bases matching TRBD1. The CDR3 is 14 amino acids. V shed 8 bases and J 7 bases; nucleotides not matched to a gene: 10. Germline V lookup: CDR1 LNHDA, CDR2 SQIVND (reference sequence).

The gene calls are TRBV19 and TRBJ1-5; no clear D gene. The CDR3 runs 16 residues. Germline V gene data show CDR1 as LNHDA and CDR2 as SQIVND (reference sequence). V was shortened by 6 bases and J by 5 bases, with 20 bases between the two germline ends. CDR3 loop: CASRSGLLVGDQPQHF. Here the CDR3 DNA reads TGTGCCAGTAGGTCAGGACTTCTTGTTGGAGATCAGCCCCAGCATTTT.

This clone was seen only a few times. The genes are TRBV13 and TRBJ2-1; TRBD2 might be the D (5 bases). CDR1 is PRHDT and CDR2 is FYEKMQ in the germline V gene (reference sequence). The CDR3 extends over 12 amino acids. V lost 3 bases and J 13 bases, leaving 13 bases between the germline ends. The CDR3 sequence is CASSFDREGQFF. The CDR3 coding sequence is TGTGCCAGCAGCTTCGATCGCGAGGGCCAGTTCTTC.

The CDR3 DNA follows: TGTGCCAGCAGCATACAGGGGATCGGGGAGCTGTTTTTT. This sequence encodes CASSIQGIGELFF. The genes are TRBV7-9 and TRBJ2-2; 7 bases fit TRBD1. Germline values: CDR1 SEHNR, CDR2 FQNEAQ (reference sequence). The ends lost 5 bases at V and 7 bases at J; junction bases unmatched: 4. CDR3 length: 13 residues.

The chain combines TRBV14 with TRBJ1-1; TRBD1 is a possible D gene (5 bases). The CDR3 contains 14 residues. The V gene lost 1 base and the J gene lost 3 bases, with 9 bases spanning the gap. The V gene's germline CDR1 is SGHDN and CDR2 FVKESK. Written as DNA, the CDR3 is TGTGCCAGCAGCCAAGTGTCAGGGTACACTGAAGCTTTCTTT. Amino acid sequence: CASSQVSGYTEAFF.

The J gene is TRBJ2-1, the V gene TRBV6-5; D might be TRBD1 (6 bases). Germline V gene data show CDR1 as MNHEY and CDR2 as SVGAGI. V gave up 11 bases and J gave up 2 bases, with 13 bases separating them. This CDR3 has 13 amino acids. The CDR3 nucleotides are TGTGCCCCCAGGTCAGGGGCCTACAATGAGCAGTTCTTC. Translated, it gives CAPRSGAYNEQFF.

V usage is TRBV7-8 and J usage is TRBJ2-7, with 9 bases that match TRBD1. The CDR3 loop spans 16 amino acids. After removal of 5 bases from V and 3 bases from J, the junction contained 11 bases not matched to a gene. In germline, CDR1 is SGHVS, CDR2 FQNEAQ. CDR3 coding DNA: TGTGCCAGCAGCACCCGGACTGGGACAGGGAGCTACGAGCAGTACTTC. It yields the protein CASSTRTGTGSYEQYF.

The rearrangement links TRBV5-1 to TRBJ2-1, with TRBD1 matching 8 bases. CDR3 length equals 15 residues. Germline CDR1 SGHRS, CDR2 YFSETQ. V trimming: 0 bases; J trimming: 9 bases; junction bases outside the gene matches: 8. In DNA form, the CDR3 reads TGCGCCAGCAGCTTGGCCCGGACAGGGAAGAGTGAGCAGTTCTTC. The encoded protein is CASSLARTGKSEQFF.

V is TRBV25-1 and J is TRBJ2-3; 12 positions agree with TRBD2. The CDR3 is 17 amino acids. Germline CDR1 reads MGHDK; CDR2 reads SYGVNS. Unmatched junction bases numbered 11, after V lost 6 bases and J lost 4 bases. CDR3 sequence: CASSAREGLAGPDTQYF. The CDR3, as DNA: TGTGCCAGCAGCGCCCGGGAAGGACTAGCGGGGCCAGATACGCAGTATTTT.

The chain links TRBV30 to TRBJ2-6; D unclear. The CDR3 covers 15 residues. The V gene lost 2 bases and the J gene lost 0 bases, with 8 bases spanning the gap. The germline CDR1 and CDR2 sequences are GTSNPN and SVGIG (reference sequence). CDR3 nucleotides: TGTGCCTGGAGTCCAATCATCTCTGGGGCCAACGTCCTGACTTTC. Translated, it gives CAWSPIISGANVLTF.

CDR3 residues: CASTGGTGRNEQYF. The CDR3 nucleotides are TGTGCCAGCACCGGTGGGACAGGGAGGAACGAGCAGTACTTC. The genes are TRBV27 and TRBJ2-7, with TRBD1 matching 9 bases. Germline V gene lookup returns CDR1 MNHEY and CDR2 SMNVEV (reference sequence). The CDR3 spans 14 residues. The trim removed 7 bases at V and 5 bases at J, leaving 9 bases unmatched.